This is a list of T cell receptor beta chains from one sample in a study of blood T cell repertoires in COVID-19. Profiled with immunoSEQ multiplex PCR; TCRdb holds only in-frame clones, not every one. The sample has 200,000 to 250,000 clones; 65% to 85% are singletons. Sample: peripheral blood. The source is a woman in her thirties who had recovered from COVID-19. CDR3s include the opening cysteine and the closing phenylalanine or tryptophan. Each record gives: J gene, clone size, V gene, CDR3 length, D gene, CDR3 DNA, CDR3 protein. D genes are given only for firm matches. Not every row has a clone size; where given, it reads once, few, many or a size class.

j_call: TRBJ2-7
clone_size: once
v_call: TRBV9
cdr3_length: 14
d_call: TRBD2
cdr3_nt: TGTGCCAGCAGCGTAGCTGGCGGGAGAGGCGAGCAGTACTTC
cdr3_aa: CASSVAGGRGEQYF

j_call: TRBJ1-1
clone_size: .
v_call: TRBV12-3/TRBV12-4
cdr3_length: 13
d_call: .
cdr3_nt: TGTGCCAGCCGACTCGACGTACGGGGAGGCGCTTTCTTT
cdr3_aa: CASRLDVRGGAFF

j_call: TRBJ2-1
clone_size: .
v_call: TRBV7-9
cdr3_length: 12
d_call: TRBD2
cdr3_nt: TGTGCCAGCGCTAGCGGTTACAATGAGCAGTTCTTC
cdr3_aa: CASASGYNEQFF

j_call: TRBJ2-7
clone_size: many
v_call: TRBV5-5
cdr3_length: 15
d_call: .
cdr3_nt: TGTGCCAGCAGCTTGGCGTCTAGCCTCTCCTACGAGCAGTACTTC
cdr3_aa: CASSLASSLSYEQYF

j_call: TRBJ2-5
clone_size: .
v_call: TRBV30
cdr3_length: 13
d_call: TRBD2
cdr3_nt: TGTGCCTGGAGAGCGGGAGCAGTGGAGACCCAGTACTTC
cdr3_aa: CAWRAGAVETQYF

j_call: TRBJ2-1
clone_size: .
v_call: TRBV7-3
cdr3_length: 17
d_call: .
cdr3_nt: TGTGCCAGCAGCTTACCAAGTACCCGGGACACCGACAATGAGCAGTTCTTC
cdr3_aa: CASSLPSTRDTDNEQFF

j_call: TRBJ1-5
clone_size: once
v_call: TRBV28
cdr3_length: 13
d_call: .
cdr3_nt: TGTGCCAGCTCGTGGGGGGGCAATCAGCCCCAGCATTTT
cdr3_aa: CASSWGGNQPQHF

j_call: TRBJ1-1
clone_size: .
v_call: TRBV15
cdr3_length: 13
d_call: .
cdr3_nt: TGTGCCACCCAACTACCACCCCACACTGAAGCTTTCTTT
cdr3_aa: CATQLPPHTEAFF

j_call: TRBJ2-1
clone_size: many
v_call: TRBV7-9
cdr3_length: 16
d_call: TRBD2
cdr3_nt: TGTGCCAGCAGCTTCCCAGCGGGAGGCTCGGACAATGAGCAGTTCTTC
cdr3_aa: CASSFPAGGSDNEQFF

j_call: TRBJ2-7
clone_size: .
v_call: TRBV9
cdr3_length: 14
d_call: TRBD1
cdr3_nt: TGTGCCAGCAGCGTAGATGGGACAGGGGACGAGCAGTACTTC
cdr3_aa: CASSVDGTGDEQYF

j_call: TRBJ2-3
clone_size: .
v_call: TRBV28
cdr3_length: 13
d_call: .
cdr3_nt: TGTGCCAGCAGTTTCGACAATCCAGATACGCAGTATTTT
cdr3_aa: CASSFDNPDTQYF

j_call: TRBJ1-6
clone_size: .
v_call: TRBV2
cdr3_length: 12
d_call: .
cdr3_nt: TGTGCCAGCGCGGGGCTAGGATCACCCCTCCACTTT
cdr3_aa: CASAGLGSPLHF

j_call: TRBJ2-1
clone_size: .
v_call: TRBV19
cdr3_length: 15
d_call: TRBD2
cdr3_nt: TGTGCCAGTAGTATTGCGGGAGTCTCCTACAATGAGCAGTTCTTC
cdr3_aa: CASSIAGVSYNEQFF

j_call: TRBJ2-1
clone_size: .
v_call: TRBV5-5
cdr3_length: 13
d_call: TRBD2
cdr3_nt: TGTGCCAGCACCATCTCGGGGGGGGATGAGCAGTTCTTC
cdr3_aa: CASTISGGDEQFF

j_call: TRBJ1-4
clone_size: few
v_call: TRBV2
cdr3_length: 14
d_call: .
cdr3_nt: TGTGCCAGCAGCGACAGTGCAACTAATGAAAAACTGTTTTTT
cdr3_aa: CASSDSATNEKLFF

j_call: TRBJ2-1
clone_size: .
v_call: TRBV5-1
cdr3_length: 18
d_call: TRBD2
cdr3_nt: TGCGCCAGCACCCACCAGCCCCAGCGGGAGGGCTCTCACAATGAGCAGTTCTTC
cdr3_aa: CASTHQPQREGSHNEQFF

j_call: TRBJ1-1
clone_size: once
v_call: TRBV3-1/TRBV3-2
cdr3_length: 16
d_call: .
cdr3_nt: TGTGCCAGCAGCCAACCTCCGGGCCGCGGGGGCACTGAAGCTTTCTTT
cdr3_aa: CASSQPPGRGGTEAFF

j_call: TRBJ1-5
clone_size: .
v_call: TRBV6-4
cdr3_length: 18
d_call: .
cdr3_nt: TGTGCCAGCAGTGACTCGACATTTCGGTTATATAGCAATCAGCCCCAGCATTTT
cdr3_aa: CASSDSTFRLYSNQPQHF

j_call: TRBJ2-3
clone_size: .
v_call: TRBV9
cdr3_length: 20
d_call: TRBD2
cdr3_nt: TGTGCCAGCAGCGGAACCGGGACTAGCGGGACTAGATCTAGCACAGATACGCAGTATTTT
cdr3_aa: CASSGTGTSGTRSSTDTQYF

j_call: TRBJ2-1
clone_size: many
v_call: TRBV28
cdr3_length: 18
d_call: TRBD2
cdr3_nt: TGTGCCAGCAGTTTTTCCGCCCAGCGGGGCTCTTATGACAATGAGCAGTTCTTC
cdr3_aa: CASSFSAQRGSYDNEQFF

j_call: TRBJ2-7
clone_size: .
v_call: TRBV15
cdr3_length: 14
d_call: TRBD1
cdr3_nt: TGTGCCACCAGCATCGGGACAGGCTCCTACGAGCAGTACTTC
cdr3_aa: CATSIGTGSYEQYF

j_call: TRBJ2-1
clone_size: .
v_call: TRBV28
cdr3_length: 15
d_call: .
cdr3_nt: TGTGCCAGCAGTTCCGATCTCAGCTCCTACAATGAGCAGTTCTTC
cdr3_aa: CASSSDLSSYNEQFF

j_call: TRBJ2-1
clone_size: once
v_call: TRBV7-2
cdr3_length: 16
d_call: TRBD2
cdr3_nt: TGTGCCAGCAGCCTCCTAGCGGGAACCTCCTACAATGAGCAGTTCTTC
cdr3_aa: CASSLLAGTSYNEQFF

j_call: TRBJ2-3
clone_size: .
v_call: TRBV6-5
cdr3_length: 15
d_call: TRBD1
cdr3_nt: TGTGCCAGCAGGAAAACAGGGGGCGGCACAGATACGCAGTATTTT
cdr3_aa: CASRKTGGGTDTQYF

j_call: TRBJ2-1
clone_size: .
v_call: TRBV30
cdr3_length: 14
d_call: TRBD2
cdr3_nt: TGTGCCTGGACTCCGGGACTAGAGGCCAATGAGCAGTTCTTC
cdr3_aa: CAWTPGLEANEQFF